These 19 T cell receptor beta chains share one sample of origin, sequenced in a study of cytomegalovirus exposure and HLA in healthy donors. The PCR used 60 Vbeta and 13 Jbeta primers. Only in-frame clones appear in the TCRdb table, and some are missing; sequencing was by immunoSEQ multiplex PCR. The sample yields roughly 100,000 clones, of which the top ten take up under 4.5%. Material for sequencing was PBMCs. The receptor source for this set is a woman younger than 45 in good health and CMV-seronegative.

The chain is built from TRBV7-2 and TRBJ2-2; TRBD2 aligns across 8 bases. The CDR3 is 19 residues long. J lost 0 bases, V lost 0 bases, and 9 bases had no gene match. Germline V CDR1 and CDR2: SGHTA, FQGNSA. DNA for the CDR3: TGTGCCAGCAGCTTAGCCTCCTTTAGCGGGGTCGCGAACACCGGGGAGCTGTTTTTT. It yields the protein CASSLASFSGVANTGELFF. The full variable domain, rest sourced from reference TRBV7-2 and TRBJ2-2, is GAGVSQSPSNKVTEKGKDVELRCDPISGHTALYWYRQSLGQGLEFLIYFQGNSAPDKSGLPSDRFSAERTGGSVSTLTIQRTQQEDSAVYLCASSLASFSGVANTGELFFGEGSRLTVL.

This sequence joins TRBV11-3 and TRBJ2-1; perhaps TRBD1 as D (5 bases). Deletions cut 1 base from V and 5 bases from J, with 12 bases between. The V gene's germline CDR1 is SGHNT and CDR2 YENEEA. The CDR3 sequence is 15 residues long. This chain's CDR3 is CASSLGLDTNNEQFF. The CDR3 bases are TGTGCCAGCAGCTTAGGCCTGGACACGAACAATGAGCAGTTCTTC.

The rearrangement uses TRBV6-5 and TRBJ1-5; tentatively, D is TRBD1 (5 bases). V lost 4 bases, J lost 1 base, and 14 bases lay in between. CDR1 is MNHEY, CDR2 SVGAGI, per germline. The CDR3 runs 16 residues. CDR3 loop: CASSSSVSGSNQPQHF. In nucleotides, the CDR3 is TGTGCCAGCAGTTCCTCGGTCTCAGGGAGCAATCAGCCCCAGCATTTT.

This chain joins TRBV5-1 and TRBJ2-5, with 7 positions matching TRBD2. The CDR3 runs to 19 residues. Trimming took 1 base from V and 4 from J; bases not matched to a gene: 19. Looked up from germline, CDR1 is SGHRS and CDR2 is YFSETQ. In DNA, the CDR3 is TGCGCCAGCAGCTTGTGGGGGATTGATCGGACGCCGGGAGGAGAGACCCAGTACTTC. It yields the protein CASSLWGIDRTPGGETQYF.

This rearrangement joins TRBV6-1 to TRBJ1-6; 7 bases map to TRBD1. Per germline, CDR1 MNHNS and CDR2 SASEGT. The ends lost 7 bases at V and 10 bases at J; junction bases unmatched: 7. The CDR3 is made up of 13 amino acids. This CDR3 is CASTSTGTSPLHF. For the CDR3, the DNA is TGTGCCAGCACGTCGACAGGGACGTCACCCCTCCACTTT.

The chain carries TRBV19 and TRBJ1-2; maybe TRBD1 (6 bases). This CDR3 is built from 12 residues. Deletions cut 7 bases from V and 3 bases from J, with 9 bases between. CDR1 LNHDA and CDR2 SQIVND come from the germline V gene (reference sequence). CDR3 protein: CASIGTHYGYTF. CDR3 DNA: TGTGCCAGTATCGGGACACACTATGGCTACACCTTC.

The V gene is TRBV30, the J gene TRBJ1-1; D is perhaps TRBD1 (5 bases). V lost 0 bases and J 5 bases, leaving 10 bases between the germline ends. The CDR3 totals 13 residues. Germline V gene lookup returns CDR1 GTSNPN and CDR2 SVGIG (reference sequence). The CDR3 spells CAWSVGEGTEAFF. The CDR3 DNA follows: TGTGCCTGGAGTGTAGGGGAGGGGACTGAAGCTTTCTTT. Looking up the rest from reference TRBV30 and TRBJ1-1 gives the full variable domain: SQTIHQWPATLVQPVGSPLSLECTVEGTSNPNLYWYRQAAGRGLQLLFYSVGIGQISSEVPQNLSASRPQDRQFILSSKKLLLSDSGFYLCAWSVGEGTEAFFGQGTRLTVV.

This chain connects TRBV5-1 to TRBJ2-3, with 13 bases lining up with TRBD2. Trimming removed 4 bases from V and 6 bases from J; junction bases left unmatched: 5. This CDR3 has 15 residues. Germline values: CDR1 SGHRS, CDR2 YFSETQ. This chain's CDR3 is CASSDGLAGVDTQYF. CDR3 nucleotide sequence: TGCGCCAGCAGCGACGGACTAGCGGGAGTTGATACGCAGTATTTT.

The J gene is TRBJ1-2, the V gene TRBV6-6; a weak D match, TRBD1 (5 bases). Trimming pared 11 bases from V and 1 base from J, leaving 17 bases between. This CDR3 comprises 14 residues. From germline, CDR1 is MNHNY and CDR2 SVGAGI (reference sequence). The CDR3 here is CAGVGQGNNYGYTF. CDR3 sequence (DNA): TGTGCCGGGGTGGGTCAGGGAAATAACTATGGCTACACCTTC.

The rearrangement joins TRBV29-1 to TRBJ2-5, with 8 positions matching TRBD2. Per the germline V gene, CDR1 is SQVTM and CDR2 is ANQGSEA. This CDR3 has 15 residues. Germline trimming cut 7 bases from V and 0 bases from J; bases unmatched to any gene: 10. The chain's CDR3 is CSASVGGGYQETQYF. The DNA for the CDR3 is TGCAGCGCATCAGTCGGGGGGGGGTACCAAGAGACCCAGTACTTC.

The chain couples TRBV7-3 to TRBJ1-1; D is undetermined. Per germline, CDR1 SGHTA and CDR2 FQGTGA. The V and J ends lost 5 bases and 1 base respectively, with 8 bases between them. This CDR3 has 13 residues. The CDR3 region has the DNA TGTGCCAGCAGCGAGGGCCCGAACACTGAAGCTTTCTTT. It codes for CASSEGPNTEAFF. Together with reference TRBV7-3 and TRBJ1-1, the CDR3 gives the full variable domain: GAGVSQTPSNKVTEKGKYVELRCDPISGHTALYWYRQSLGQGPEFLIYFQGTGAADDSGLPNDRFFAVRPEGSVSTLKIQRTERGDSAVYLCASSEGPNTEAFFGQGTRLTVV.

This chain connects TRBV7-3 to TRBJ2-1, with a tentative D call TRBD1 (6 bases). CDR3 length: 16 amino acids. Trimming cost V 5 bases and J 6 bases, with 20 bases left between them. CDR1 is SGHTA and CDR2 is FQGTGA in the germline V gene. The chain's CDR3 is CASSLKGGARPNEQFF. In DNA form, the CDR3 reads TGTGCCAGCAGCCTAAAAGGGGGAGCTCGGCCCAATGAGCAGTTCTTC.

The chain couples TRBV9 to TRBJ2-1; no clear D. The CDR3 is 16 residues long. Germline CDR1 is SGDLS and CDR2 is YYNGEE. V was trimmed by 0 bases and J by 5 bases, leaving 15 bases between them. Written as DNA, the CDR3 is TGTGCCAGCAGCGTAGGTGAGACTTACCCGAACAATGAGCAGTTCTTC. Protein: CASSVGETYPNNEQFF. Full variable domain (rest looked up from reference TRBV9 and TRBJ2-1): DSGVTQTPKHLITATGQRVTLRCSPRSGDLSVYWYQQSLDQGLQFLIQYYNGEERAKGNILERFSAQQFPDLHSELNLSSLELGDSALYFCASSVGETYPNNEQFFGPGTRLTVL.

The J gene is TRBJ1-4, the V gene TRBV23-1; 9 bases map to TRBD1. TRBV23-1 is noted as an ORF with a role that remains uncertain. V dropped 3 bases and J dropped 7; count of bases not matched to a gene: 6. The CDR3 is made up of 15 amino acids. CDR3 in amino acids: CASSHSTGGGEKLFF. The CDR3 DNA sequence: TGCGCCAGCAGTCATTCGACAGGGGGGGGTGAAAAACTGTTTTTT.

The V and J genes are TRBV20-1 and TRBJ2-1; D gene uncertain. Looked up from germline, CDR1 is DFQATT and CDR2 is SNEGSKA (reference sequence). CDR3 length equals 10 residues. V lost 3 bases and J lost 9, with 6 bases in between. In nucleotides, the CDR3 is TGCAGTGCTAGCCTTCCTGAGCAGTTCTTC. It yields the protein CSASLPEQFF.

CDR3 residues: CASNSLGGPGELFF. In nucleotides, the CDR3 is TGTGCCAGCAACTCTCTAGGGGGCCCCGGGGAGCTGTTTTTT. J is TRBJ2-2 and V is TRBV28, with 7 bases that match TRBD1. V lost 7 bases to trimming and J lost 6 bases; unmatched junction nucleotides: 8. The CDR3 is 14 residues long. Germline-derived CDR1 and CDR2 are MDHEN and SYDVKM.

The genes are TRBV25-1 and TRBJ2-1, with 10 bases matching TRBD1. The junction had 8 bases not matched to a gene; V was cut back by 2 bases and J by 7 bases. Germline CDR1 MGHDK, CDR2 SYGVNS. The CDR3 contains 16 residues. The CDR3 sequence: CASSERQGAHWNEQFF. The CDR3 DNA reads TGTGCCAGCAGTGAACGACAGGGGGCCCATTGGAATGAGCAGTTCTTC.

This chain joins TRBV28 and TRBJ1-2; TRBD1 agrees at 12 bases. Germline CDR1 MDHEN, CDR2 SYDVKM. CDR3 length: 16 residues. Unmatched junction bases numbered 11, after V lost 8 bases and J lost 4 bases. CDR3 sequence reads: CASLMGQGAIFYGYTF. DNA for the CDR3: TGTGCCAGCCTCATGGGACAGGGGGCGATTTTCTATGGCTACACCTTC.

This chain links TRBV28 with TRBJ2-1; 11 bases align to TRBD1. V lost 5 bases, J lost 3 bases, and 3 bases stayed unmatched. Germline lookup yields CDR1 MDHEN and CDR2 SYDVKM. This CDR3 is built from 15 residues. CDR3 coding DNA: TGTGCCAGCAGTACCGGGACAGGGGGCTACAATGAGCAGTTCTTC. Protein sequence: CASSTGTGGYNEQFF.